This T cell receptor (beta chain) comes out of a study of T cell responses to AZD1222 COVID-19 vaccine. Data came from immunoSEQ multiplex PCR; TCRdb stores just in-frame clones and leaves some out. Among 130,000 to 150,000 clones listed, over 85% were seen once. This clone was recorded a few times. This CDR3 is 13 amino acids long. J was trimmed by 5 bases and V by 6 bases; bases with no gene match: 6. The germline V gene has CDR1 SNHLY and CDR2 FYNNEI. The sample here was peripheral blood, taken 28 days after the second AZD1222 dose. This receptor was obtained from an adult who received the AZD1222 COVID-19 vaccine. This rearrangement joins TRBV2 to TRBJ1-1; TRBD1 matches at 7 bases. CDR3 protein: CASRGQQGTEAFF. The CDR3 nucleotides read TGTGCCAGCAGGGGACAGCAGGGAACTGAAGCTTTCTTT.